The 9 T cell receptor beta chains given below trace back to one sample, sequenced in a study of T cells in Graves' hyperthyroidism and ophthalmopathy. The TCR beta CDR3 regions underwent amplification using RNA transcripts as the source. HTBI primers were employed in a first-round RT-PCR of the TCR CDR3. MiXCR, applied by TCRdb to the multiplex PCR reads, yields one record per CDR3 protein. The profile covers hundreds of thousands of distinct CDR3 sequences, with roughly 32% appearing a single time and less than 35% taken by the ten largest. Material: blood. These receptors were taken from a woman aged 40 to 55 with Graves' hyperthyroidism.

This clonotype was detected only a few times. A read error may be the cause here, since a much bigger clone is one base away. V is TRBV12-3 or TRBV12-4 and J is TRBJ1-1; 8 bases fit TRBD1. The CDR3 runs 13 residues. V shed 4 bases, J shed 4 bases, and the junction held 2 bases outside the gene matches. The CDR3 nucleotides are TGTGCCAGCAGTTCCCAGGGGGCCACTGAAGCTTTCTTT. It codes for CASSSQGATEAFF.

J is TRBJ2-7 and V is TRBV5-6, with D possibly TRBD2 on 6 matching bases. The better agreement between TRBJ2-1 and the DNA end casts doubt on the J call. The germline gives CDR1 SGHDT, CDR2 YYEEEE. The CDR3 consists of 15 residues. CDR3 loop: CASSFGSGPYNEQFF. The CDR3 DNA sequence: TGTGCCAGCAGCTTTGGGAGCGGGCCTTACAATGAGCAGTTCTTC.

This clonotype showed up just a few times. The CDR3 DNA reads as TGTGCCAGCCAAAAGGGGACTCGGGGAGAAAAACTGTTTTTT. The encoded protein is CASQKGTRGEKLFF. The chain combines TRBV2 with TRBJ1-4; weak D call: TRBD1 (5 bases). V was clipped by 8 bases and J by 8 bases, with 18 bases between them. Germline values: CDR1 SNHLY, CDR2 FYNNEI. The CDR3 length is 14 residues.

In its sample, this clonotype was seen a few times. The chain uses TRBV6-5 and TRBJ2-6, with TRBD2 as a possible D gene (5 bases). The CDR3 is 17 residues long. Germline loops: CDR1 MNHEY, CDR2 SVGAGI. Trimming left V 2 bases short and J 0 bases short, with 11 bases between. In DNA form, the CDR3 reads TGTGCCAGCAGTTACGTCGGGGAGAGCTCTGGGGCCAACGTCCTGACTTTC. Residues: CASSYVGESSGANVLTF.

There are many counts of this clonotype. The V and J genes are TRBV7-2 and TRBJ1-1; D uncertain. Germline V gene sequence: CDR1 SGHTA, CDR2 FQGNSA. The CDR3 has 13 residues. V was pared by 1 base and J by 0 bases, with 3 bases between. Here the CDR3 DNA reads TGTGCCAGCAGCTTAGAGGTGAACACTGAAGCTTTCTTT. Encoded protein: CASSLEVNTEAFF.

V and J are TRBV7-2 and TRBJ1-2; TRBD1 matches at 7 bases. This CDR3 contains 16 residues. Germline V gene lookup returns CDR1 SGHTA and CDR2 FQGNSA. The V and J ends lost 3 bases and 4 bases, in that order; junction bases with no gene match: 11. This chain's CDR3 is CASSFYRSGQLYGYTF. The CDR3 nucleotides are TGTGCCAGCAGCTTTTACCGATCGGGACAGCTCTATGGCTACACCTTC.

This clonotype was seen ten or more times. The rearrangement joins TRBV7-9 to TRBJ1-2, with TRBD1 identical over 10 bases. The germline CDR1 and CDR2 sequences are SEHNR and FQNEAQ (reference sequence). This CDR3 has 13 amino acids. V lost 5 bases to trimming and J lost 8 bases; unmatched junction nucleotides: 5. The CDR3 region is CASSPGTGEGYTF. The CDR3 DNA reads TGTGCCAGCAGCCCCGGGACAGGGGAGGGCTACACCTTC.

In this sample, this clonotype turned up a few times. This sequence joins TRBV5-1 and TRBJ2-2; a weak D match, TRBD2 (6 bases). The CDR3 covers 16 residues. Trimming took off 2 bases at V and 2 bases at J, with 13 bases between the two ends. Germline V CDR1 and CDR2: SGHRS, YFSETQ. The DNA of the CDR3 is TGCGCCAGCAGCTTTACCGGGACTCCCAACACCGGGGAGCTGTTTTTT. It translates to CASSFTGTPNTGELFF.

The genes are TRBV12-3 or TRBV12-4 and TRBJ1-1; the D is unclear. V shed 7 bases and J shed 5 bases, with 14 bases lying between them. This CDR3 is 13 amino acids long. CDR3 nucleotides: TGTGCCAGCACCACCGGGGAGAGAACTGAAGCTTTCTTT. Translating it yields CASTTGERTEAFF.